The rows below give T cell receptor beta chains drawn from one sample of a study of blood T cell repertoires in COVID-19. Data came from immunoSEQ multiplex PCR; TCRdb stores just in-frame clones and leaves some out. Among 150,000 to 170,000 clones listed, about 80% were seen once. Sequenced material: PBMCs or T cells enriched from blood (not recorded which). Source of these receptors: a man over 45 who had recovered from COVID-19. Each CDR3 is given with its conserved first and last residue. Fields, in order: CDR3 DNA, CDR3 protein, V gene, clone size, D gene, J gene. D genes are given only for firm matches. Clone size is shown for a subset of rows, as once, few, many or a class of expanded clone.

TGCGCCAGCAGCTTGGCGGCCGGGAACTACAATGAGCAGTTCTTC,CASSLAAGNYNEQFF,TRBV5-1,once,NA,TRBJ2-1
TGCGCCAGCGGATTAGGGACAACCTACAATGAGCAGTTCTTC,CASGLGTTYNEQFF,TRBV5-1,NA,NA,TRBJ2-1
TGCGCCAGCAGCCAAGACCCATCGACACTCTCCCCAGGTTATACGCAGTATTTT,CASSQDPSTLSPGYTQYF,TRBV4-1,NA,NA,TRBJ2-3
TGTGCCAGCAGCTTCCAAGGGACAGGGACCGATACGCAGTATTTT,CASSFQGTGTDTQYF,TRBV7-2,NA,TRBD1,TRBJ2-3
TGTGCCAGTTGGCGGGGGGAGGGAACAGATACGCAGTATTTT,CASWRGEGTDTQYF,TRBV27,NA,TRBD2,TRBJ2-3
TGTGCCAGCAGCACCCTTTGGACTAGGACCGCAGATACGCAGTATTTT,CASSTLWTRTADTQYF,TRBV11-2,NA,TRBD2,TRBJ2-3
TGTGCCAGCACAAGACAGGGGAGTGAAGCTTTCTTT,CASTRQGSEAFF,TRBV6-5,NA,TRBD1,TRBJ1-1
TGTGCCAGCAGCGCGTGGACTAGCCAAGAGACCCAGTACTTC,CASSAWTSQETQYF,TRBV5-6,NA,TRBD2,TRBJ2-5
TGTGCCAGCAGCCAAGTACTCCTGGCAGGCACCGGGGAGCTGTTTTTT,CASSQVLLAGTGELFF,TRBV3-1/TRBV3-2,NA,NA,TRBJ2-2
TGTGCCAGCAGCAATAGGGGCGTCGTCTCTGGAAACACCATATATTTT,CASSNRGVVSGNTIYF,TRBV4-2,NA,NA,TRBJ1-3